These T cell receptor beta chains were read from a single sample in a study of blood T cell repertoires in COVID-19. Sequencing used immunoSEQ multiplex PCR; TCRdb keeps in-frame clones, though not all of them. This table holds some 130,000 clones, around 89% found once. Material for sequencing was peripheral blood. These receptors all stem from a man aged 60-69 years with active or convalescent COVID-19. Each CDR3 is given with its conserved first and last residue. D genes are given only for firm matches. Clone sizes are given selectively: once, few, many, or a class where the clone is expanded.

J: TRBJ2-2; size: .; D: TRBD1; V: TRBV5-4; length: 15; DNA: TGTGCCAGCAGTACCGGACAGGATCGGGCCGGGGAGCTGTTTTTT; CDR3: CASSTGQDRAGELFF
J: TRBJ2-7; size: .; D: TRBD1; V: TRBV5-1; length: 15; DNA: TGCGCCAGCAGGCGGTTGGGACAGGGAATCGACGAGCAGTACTTC; CDR3: CASRRLGQGIDEQYF
J: TRBJ2-7; size: .; D: .; V: TRBV2; length: 11; DNA: TGTGCCAGCAGACAGGGAGACGAGCAGTACTTC; CDR3: CASRQGDEQYF
J: TRBJ1-2; size: .; D: TRBD1; V: TRBV28; length: 15; DNA: TGTGCCAGCAGTCTAACCGGGACAGGGGTCTATGGCTACACCTTC; CDR3: CASSLTGTGVYGYTF
J: TRBJ2-2; size: once; D: TRBD2; V: TRBV18; length: 16; DNA: TGTGCCAGCTCACCACAGACTAGCGGGGGAACCGGGGAGCTGTTTTTT; CDR3: CASSPQTSGGTGELFF
J: TRBJ2-2; size: once; D: TRBD2; V: TRBV10-3; length: 17; DNA: TGTGCCATCACCCGGGGACTAGCGGGACCGAACACCGGGGAGCTGTTTTTT; CDR3: CAITRGLAGPNTGELFF
J: TRBJ1-5; size: .; D: TRBD1; V: TRBV7-2; length: 16; DNA: TGTGCCAGCAGCTTAAAGACAGGGGACCTCAATCAGCCCCAGCATTTT; CDR3: CASSLKTGDLNQPQHF
J: TRBJ2-7; size: .; D: TRBD2; V: TRBV14; length: 17; DNA: TGTGCCAGCAGCCAAGGAGGGGGACTAGCGGGCTCCTACGAGCAGTACTTC; CDR3: CASSQGGGLAGSYEQYF
J: TRBJ2-7; size: .; D: TRBD2; V: TRBV7-7; length: 15; DNA: TGTGCCAGCAGCCCACTAGCGGGGGGGCTGTACGAGCAGTACTTC; CDR3: CASSPLAGGLYEQYF
J: TRBJ1-4; size: .; D: .; V: TRBV27; length: 15; DNA: TGTGCCAGCAGTTTATCGACCCCCCAGGGCGAAAAACTGTTTTTT; CDR3: CASSLSTPQGEKLFF
J: TRBJ1-6; size: .; D: TRBD1; V: TRBV5-1; length: 16; DNA: TGCGCCAGCAGCTTGTATACCGGGACAGACAATTCACCCCTCCACTTT; CDR3: CASSLYTGTDNSPLHF
J: TRBJ2-3; size: .; D: .; V: TRBV5-1; length: 15; DNA: TGCGCCAGCAGCCCGGAGCCGTTAGGAACAGATACGCAGTATTTT; CDR3: CASSPEPLGTDTQYF
J: TRBJ1-1; size: .; D: .; V: TRBV5-5; length: 14; DNA: TGTGCCAGCAGCTTGGGCGGGGGCTTTACTGAAGCTTTCTTT; CDR3: CASSLGGGFTEAFF
J: TRBJ2-1; size: .; D: .; V: TRBV4-2; length: 17; DNA: TGTGCCAGCAGCCGGGGCTATGAATACTCGACCTACAATGAGCAGTTCTTC; CDR3: CASSRGYEYSTYNEQFF
J: TRBJ2-3; size: .; D: .; V: TRBV7-3; length: 12; DNA: TGTGCCAGCAGCTCCCTAGGAGATACGCAGTATTTT; CDR3: CASSSLGDTQYF
J: TRBJ1-4; size: .; D: TRBD1; V: TRBV18; length: 16; DNA: TGTGCCAGCTCACCGAGACTGGACAGGGGAGGAGAAAAACTGTTTTTT; CDR3: CASSPRLDRGGEKLFF
J: TRBJ2-5; size: few; D: TRBD2; V: TRBV9; length: 16; DNA: TGTGCCAGCAGCCCACTCAGCGGGGGGGCGCGGGAGACCCAGTACTTC; CDR3: CASSPLSGGARETQYF
J: TRBJ2-3; size: .; D: TRBD2; V: TRBV6-2/TRBV6-3; length: 16; DNA: TGTGCCAGCAGTTACGTAGCGGGTCCTGGCACAGATACGCAGTATTTT; CDR3: CASSYVAGPGTDTQYF
J: TRBJ1-5; size: .; D: .; V: TRBV5-1; length: 13; DNA: TGCGCCAGCAGCTTGGGTCAGGGTCAGCCCCAGCATTTT; CDR3: CASSLGQGQPQHF
J: TRBJ2-3; size: .; D: TRBD2; V: TRBV27; length: 20; DNA: TGTGCCAGCAGTTTACCGGGACTAGCGGGAGGCGGTACCCGCCCAGATACGCAGTATTTT; CDR3: CASSLPGLAGGGTRPDTQYF
J: TRBJ1-4; size: .; D: .; V: TRBV28; length: 15; DNA: TGTGCCAGCAGCCCGGGTGGGGCCCGAGGCGAAAAACTGTTTTTT; CDR3: CASSPGGARGEKLFF
J: TRBJ1-2; size: .; D: .; V: TRBV5-6; length: 12; DNA: TGTGCCAGCAGCCTGGACACCTATGGCTACACCTTC; CDR3: CASSLDTYGYTF
J: TRBJ2-3; size: .; D: TRBD2; V: TRBV19; length: 14; DNA: TGTGCCAGTGGGACTAGCGACGTTCAGGATACGCAGTATTTT; CDR3: CASGTSDVQDTQYF
J: TRBJ2-7; size: .; D: TRBD2; V: TRBV28; length: 16; DNA: TGTGCCAGCAGTGTCGGGACTAGCGGGATCCTGTACGAGCAGTACTTC; CDR3: CASSVGTSGILYEQYF
J: TRBJ1-6; size: .; D: TRBD1; V: TRBV28; length: 14; DNA: TGTGCCAGCAGTTCCTCGACAGGGGCCTCACCCCTCCACTTT; CDR3: CASSSSTGASPLHF
J: TRBJ2-2; size: .; D: .; V: TRBV6-4; length: 14; DNA: TGTGCCAGCAGTGAGGAACAGGACACCGGGGAGCTGTTTTTT; CDR3: CASSEEQDTGELFF
J: TRBJ1-1; size: .; D: .; V: TRBV30; length: 12; DNA: TGTGCCTGGAGTCCGGGGAACACTGAAGCTTTCTTT; CDR3: CAWSPGNTEAFF
J: TRBJ2-5; size: .; D: TRBD1; V: TRBV20-1; length: 14; DNA: TGCAGTGCTAGTGGGACAGGGGGGCGAGAGACCCAGTACTTC; CDR3: CSASGTGGRETQYF
J: TRBJ2-7; size: .; D: .; V: TRBV6-5; length: 13; DNA: TGTGCCAGCACCAAACGGGTCAGCTACGAGCAGTACTTC; CDR3: CASTKRVSYEQYF
J: TRBJ1-6; size: once; D: .; V: TRBV18; length: 16; DNA: TGTGCCAGCTCACCCACCCGGGGAGGAGGGAATTCACCCCTCCACTTT; CDR3: CASSPTRGGGNSPLHF
J: TRBJ1-4; size: .; D: TRBD1; V: TRBV6-5; length: 16; DNA: TGTGCCAGCAGTTACTCGGGACAGGGAGGGAATGAAAAACTGTTTTTT; CDR3: CASSYSGQGGNEKLFF
J: TRBJ2-3; size: .; D: .; V: TRBV5-6; length: 15; DNA: TGTGCCAGCTCGTGGGGCCAAAGGGTCACAGATACGCAGTATTTT; CDR3: CASSWGQRVTDTQYF
J: TRBJ1-1; size: .; D: .; V: TRBV7-9; length: 13; DNA: TGTGCCAGCAGCTTAGGGACAAGTACTGAAGCTTTCTTT; CDR3: CASSLGTSTEAFF
J: TRBJ1-2; size: .; D: .; V: TRBV10-3; length: 15; DNA: TGTGCCATCAGTGAGTTCGGTACAGTTGCCTATGGCTACACCTTC; CDR3: CAISEFGTVAYGYTF
J: TRBJ1-2; size: .; D: .; V: TRBV7-3; length: 13; DNA: TGTGCCAGCAGCCCAGGGCCATCAAGTGGCTACACCTTC; CDR3: CASSPGPSSGYTF